Presented here are 23 T cell receptor beta chains from one specimen sequenced in a study of PD-1 blockade in classical Hodgkin lymphoma. Assay used: immunoSEQ multiplex PCR; TCRdb lists only in-frame clones, some missing. The sample shows 20,000 to 25,000 clones, approximately 90% of them seen only once. Stated time point: newly diagnosed, previously untreated cHL patient sample. It was by magnetic negative selection that CD4+ T cells were purified from thawed PBMCs. The sequencing input was CD4+ T cells from blood. All receptors come from a human donor with classical Hodgkin lymphoma.

This chain joins TRBV6-5 and TRBJ1-2; 7 bases fit TRBD1. V dropped 9 bases and J dropped 4; count of bases not matched to a gene: 2. The CDR3 consists of 11 residues. Germline lookup yields CDR1 MNHEY and CDR2 SVGAGI. This CDR3 is CASRDSYGYTF. The CDR3 DNA reads as TGTGCCAGTCGGGACAGCTATGGCTACACCTTC.

The count of this clone is one. The chain is built from TRBV11-1 and TRBJ2-7, with TRBD2 matching over 14 bases. This CDR3 contains 19 residues. The junction had 11 bases not matched to a gene; V was cut back by 4 bases and J by 0 bases. CDR1 and CDR2 (germline): SGHAT, FQDESV (reference sequence). As DNA, the CDR3 is TGTGCCAGCAGCTCCCCGGGGACTAGCGGGGGTTTCTTCTCCTACGAGCAGTACTTC. Translated: CASSSPGTSGGFFSYEQYF.

This sequence joins TRBV5-1 and TRBJ1-5; 8 nucleotides line up with TRBD1. The CDR3 length is 17 residues. Germline CDR1 is SGHRS and CDR2 is YFSETQ. V shed 4 bases and J 5 bases; nucleotides not matched to a gene: 14. The CDR3 reads CASSLGTGSTADQPQHF. CDR3 bases: TGCGCCAGCAGCCTAGGGACAGGTTCTACGGCGGATCAGCCCCAGCATTTT.

The J gene is TRBJ2-6, the V gene TRBV28; D remains unclear. The CDR3 is made up of 15 amino acids. The V end was cut by 7 bases, the J end by 1 base, with 11 bases between. The germline CDR1 and CDR2 sequences are MDHEN and SYDVKM. This CDR3 is CASKRPQSGANVLTF. The CDR3 nucleotides read TGTGCCAGCAAGAGACCTCAATCTGGGGCCAACGTCCTGACTTTC.

This chain connects TRBV19 to TRBJ1-3, with TRBD1 matching over 11 bases. The CDR3 runs 19 residues. V was clipped by 7 bases and J by 0 bases; unmatched bases: 14. The germline gives CDR1 LNHDA, CDR2 SQIVND (reference sequence). The CDR3 protein is CASTIRTGGASLSGNTIYF. CDR3 in DNA: TGTGCCAGTACCATCAGGACAGGGGGCGCATCCCTCTCTGGAAACACCATATATTTT.

Of note for this clone: This specimen includes other DNA sequences encoding the same CDR3. This sequence joins TRBV28 and TRBJ2-7; D call uncertain. CDR1 MDHEN and CDR2 SYDVKM come from the germline V gene. Trimming stripped 4 bases from V and 3 bases from J, with 4 bases between. The CDR3 contains 11 residues. The CDR3 region has the DNA TGTGCCAGCAGTTCTAGCTACGAGCAGTACTTC. As protein: CASSSSYEQYF.

CDR3 amino acids: CASSGDGGPARYGYTF. The CDR3, as DNA: TGTGCCAGCTCAGGGGACGGAGGCCCCGCACGCTATGGCTACACCTTC. The chain joins TRBV18 to TRBJ1-2, with D perhaps TRBD1 (5 bases). Trimming took 5 bases from V and 4 from J, leaving 20 bases between them. This CDR3 spans 16 amino acids. The germline gives CDR1 KGHSH, CDR2 LQKENI. Full variable domain (outside the CDR3, taken from reference TRBV18 and TRBJ1-2): NAGVMQNPRHLVRRRGQEARLRCSPMKGHSHVYWYRQLPEEGLKFMVYLQKENIIDESGMPKERFSAEFPKEGPSILRIQQVVRGDSAAYFCASSGDGGPARYGYTFGSGTRLTVV.

V gene TRBV6-6 combines with J gene TRBJ2-1; D possibly matches TRBD1 or TRBD2 (5 bases each). V lost 2 bases, J lost 10 bases, and 12 bases lay in between. Germline lookup yields CDR1 MNHNY and CDR2 SVGAGI (reference sequence). The CDR3 has 13 residues. The CDR3 bases are TGTGCCAGCAGTTACGACACCGGGACGGAGCAGTTCTTC. Translating it yields CASSYDTGTEQFF.

The chain links TRBV5-4 to TRBJ2-3; TRBD1 might be the D (9 bases). In germline, CDR1 is SGHNT, CDR2 YYREEE (reference sequence). The CDR3 length is 20 residues. Trimming shortened V by 4 bases and J by 4 bases, and 31 bases separated the two germline ends. The CDR3 region is CASSPGQGVLAGLAPDTQYF. Written as DNA, the CDR3 is TGTGCCAGCAGCCCGGGACAGGGAGTTCTAGCGGGCCTCGCTCCAGATACGCAGTATTTT.

The rearrangement links TRBV4-1 to TRBJ2-2; D gene unclear. Trimming pared 3 bases from V and 2 bases from J, leaving 13 bases between. The germline V gene has CDR1 MGHRA and CDR2 YSYEKL. The CDR3 runs to 16 residues. The CDR3 protein is CASSQARTFNTGELFF. In nucleotides, the CDR3 is TGCGCCAGCAGCCAGGCCCGGACCTTTAACACCGGGGAGCTGTTTTTT.

The chain combines TRBV7-3 with TRBJ2-3; the match to TRBD1 covers 12 bases. Germline V gives CDR1 SGHTA, CDR2 FQGTGA. V was clipped by 1 base and J by 7 bases; unmatched bases: 6. The CDR3 is 16 amino acids. CDR3: CASSLKPGQGAHTQYF. In nucleotides, the CDR3 is TGTGCCAGCAGCTTAAAACCGGGACAGGGGGCCCATACGCAGTATTTT.

The rearrangement uses TRBV18 and TRBJ2-1; unclear D gene. Germline V gives CDR1 KGHSH, CDR2 LQKENI. V dropped 3 bases and J dropped 0 bases, with 12 bases sitting between them. The CDR3 is made up of 16 amino acids. The CDR3 here is CASSPFAGASYNEQFF. CDR3 DNA: TGTGCCAGCTCACCTTTTGCAGGAGCCTCCTACAATGAGCAGTTCTTC.

This chain uses TRBV5-4 with TRBJ2-3, with D perhaps matching TRBD2 (5 bases). Looked up from germline, CDR1 is SGHNT and CDR2 is YYREEE (reference sequence). CDR3 length: 15 residues. Trimming took off 4 bases at V and 4 bases at J, with 16 bases between the two ends. CDR3 in amino acids: CASSGSPGSADTQYF. The CDR3 DNA is TGTGCCAGCAGCGGGTCCCCGGGTAGCGCAGATACGCAGTATTTT. The full variable domain, in which reference TRBV5-4 and TRBJ2-3 provide the parts outside the CDR3, is ETGVTQSPTHLIKTRGQQVTLRCSSQSGHNTVSWYQQALGQGPQFIFQYYREEENGRGNFPPRFSGLQFPNYSSELNVNALELDDSALYLCASSGSPGSADTQYFGPGTRLTVL.

This chain uses TRBV6-1 with TRBJ2-3; the match to TRBD2 covers 7 bases. The CDR3 runs 15 residues. Germline V CDR1 and CDR2: MNHNS, SASEGT. CDR3 bases: TGTACCACCTACTTCGTGGGGGGGATCACAGATACGCAGTATTTT. Translating it yields CTTYFVGGITDTQYF.

Concerning this clone itself: The junction does not match germline at one end; this may be a read error. The genes are TRBV7-7 and TRBJ2-2, with D possibly being TRBD2 (5 bases). This CDR3 comprises 14 residues. Germline-derived CDR1 and CDR2 are SSHAT and FNYEAQ (reference sequence). CDR3 residues: CASSLEGYTGELFF. CDR3 sequence (DNA): TGTGCTAGCAGCTTAGAGGGCTACACCGGGGAGCTGTTTTTT.

J is TRBJ2-1 and V is TRBV5-1, with 12 bases aligning to TRBD1. The V segment lost 2 bases and the J segment 5 bases; nucleotides outside the gene matches: 2. The CDR3 sequence is 15 residues long. Germline CDR1 is SGHRS and CDR2 is YFSETQ. The CDR3 DNA reads TGCGCCAGCAGCTTCGGGACAGGGGGCCACAATGAGCAGTTCTTC. Translation gives CASSFGTGGHNEQFF.

The J gene is TRBJ2-5, the V gene TRBV4-3; TRBD2 matches at 10 bases. This CDR3 comprises 16 residues. CDR1 LGHNA and CDR2 YSLEER come from the germline V gene. With 6 bases clipped from V and 5 bases from J, the junction kept 12 bases outside the gene matches. Written as DNA, the CDR3 is TGCGCCAGCAGTACGGACAGCGGGGGGGCTTGGGAGACCCAGTACTTC. As protein: CASSTDSGGAWETQYF.

CDR3 residues: CASRSEGTGANVLTF. The CDR3 nucleotides read TGTGCCAGCAGAAGTGAGGGGACTGGGGCCAACGTCCTGACTTTC. The V and J genes are TRBV27 and TRBJ2-6, with D perhaps being TRBD1 or TRBD2 (5 bases each). Trimming removed 6 bases at V and 2 bases at J, with 11 bases between. This CDR3 comprises 15 residues. Germline V gives CDR1 MNHEY, CDR2 SMNVEV (reference sequence).

DNA for the CDR3: TGTGCCATCAGAAGACAGGAGGATTCACCCCTCCACTTT. Its translation: CAIRRQEDSPLHF. The chain combines TRBV10-3 with TRBJ1-6; TRBD1 might be the D (6 bases). V was cut by 6 bases and J by 8 bases, with 11 bases left in between. Per the germline V gene, CDR1 is ENHRY and CDR2 is SYGVKD. This CDR3 region has 13 residues.

V is TRBV5-1 and J is TRBJ2-2; the D gene is possibly TRBD1 (5 bases). The CDR3 covers 13 residues. Germline V gives CDR1 SGHRS, CDR2 YFSETQ. V gave up 4 bases and J gave up 7 bases, with 11 bases separating them. CDR3 bases: TGCGCCAGCAGCCCGTTGACAGTCGGGGAGCTGTTTTTT. It codes for CASSPLTVGELFF.

The chain uses TRBV7-2 and TRBJ2-5; 9 nucleotides line up with TRBD2. V lost 6 bases to trimming and J lost 4 bases; unmatched junction nucleotides: 3. In germline, CDR1 is SGHTA, CDR2 FQGNSA. This CDR3 has 13 residues. CDR3 in amino acids: CASSPRGGETQYF. Here the CDR3 DNA reads TGTGCCAGCAGTCCGCGGGGGGGAGAGACCCAGTACTTC.

This rearrangement joins TRBV4-3 to TRBJ1-6; D is ambiguous. Trimming pared 1 base from V and 10 bases from J, leaving 11 bases between. There are 14 residues in the CDR3. The germline CDR1 and CDR2 sequences are LGHNA and YSLEER. In DNA, the CDR3 is TGCGCCAGCAGCCAAGGGTGGGCGCGCTCACCCCTCCACTTT. As protein: CASSQGWARSPLHF.

This clone was recorded once. The V call is TRBV7-9, the J call TRBJ2-7; 11 bases agree with TRBD2. This CDR3 is 15 amino acids long. CDR1 and CDR2 from the germline V gene are SEHNR and FQNEAQ (reference sequence). J gave up 2 bases and V 4 bases, and 4 bases lay outside the gene matches. CDR3 protein: CASSSRSGRAYEQYF. The CDR3, as DNA: TGTGCCAGCAGCTCACGTAGCGGGAGGGCCTACGAGCAGTACTTC.